This record concerns one T cell receptor (beta chain) sequence. What this receptor recognizes is not known. No base quality information exists; no much larger clone differs at one position. Library method: the immunoSEQ multiplex PCR assay. TCRdb obtained this table from immuneACCESS and retained in-frame rearrangements with V and J assigned. These tables miss some clones; where compared with another copy, unresolved V genes account for less than half of the shortfall, and the remainder is unexplained. The sample table contains around 65,000 clones; only one count was recorded for 80% to 90% of them. The ten biggest clones cover around 4.6% of the sample. This sample was taken from a study of technical replicates of blood from a few donors (dated by TCRdb to about 2017). CDR1 and CDR2, per the germline V gene, are MNHEY and SVGAGI. The CDR3 measures 13 amino acids from cysteine to phenylalanine. The entry retains the CDR3 DNA only, 39 bases that are in frame from base 1. Trimming at the junction amounts to 0 bases on V and 11 bases on J, and the germline ends lie 13 bases apart.

The TCR sequence derives from a human donor in good health. Some clones in this sample may be carry-over from other donors' samples. Material: PBMCs. The rearranged segments are TRBV6-5 and TRBJ1-1; the D gene is unclear. The nucleotide sequence reads as follows: TGTGCCAGCAGTTACTCTGGTCGGGAATCGGCTTTCTTT. Its protein reads: CASSYSGRESAFF.